The next 5 T cell receptor beta chains were all read from a single sample in a study of blood T cell repertoires in COVID-19. The repertoire was sequenced with immunoSEQ multiplex PCR; TCRdb's copy has only in-frame clones and lacks some. This table holds roughly 250,000 clones, around 83% found once. Sequencing input: peripheral blood. The receptors were gathered from a man between 40 and 49 years old with active or convalescent COVID-19.

The V and J genes are TRBV27 and TRBJ2-1, with D possibly being TRBD2 (5 bases). The germline V gene encodes CDR1 MNHEY and CDR2 SMNVEV (reference sequence). V gave up 5 bases and J gave up 0 bases, with 17 bases separating them. The length of the CDR3 is 17 residues. The CDR3 loop reads CASSPLRAASSYNEQFF. The DNA of the CDR3 is TGTGCCAGCAGTCCACTGCGGGCAGCGAGCTCCTACAATGAGCAGTTCTTC.

V is TRBV5-8 and J is TRBJ2-2, with TRBD1 as a possible D gene (6 bases). Trimming left V 4 bases short and J 0 bases short, with 13 bases between. The germline V gene encodes CDR1 SGHTS and CDR2 YDEGEE. This CDR3 is 16 amino acids long. The CDR3 loop is CASSPRTGSNTGELFF. The CDR3 region has the DNA TGTGCCAGCAGCCCAAGAACAGGGTCGAACACCGGGGAGCTGTTTTTT.

The CDR3 sequence: CATSRLRGRRSGDTQYF. CDR3 bases: TGTGCCACCAGCCGCCTTAGGGGGCGCCGCAGTGGAGATACGCAGTATTTT. V is TRBV15 and J is TRBJ2-3; 7 bases match TRBD1. The V and J ends lost 5 bases and 5 bases, in that order; junction bases with no gene match: 16. The CDR3 sequence is 17 residues long. The germline V gene has CDR1 LNHNV and CDR2 YYDKDF (reference sequence).

The chain has TRBV7-8 and TRBJ1-2, with D tentatively TRBD1 (6 bases). The CDR3 extends over 17 amino acids. Per germline, CDR1 SGHVS and CDR2 FQNEAQ. V lost 5 bases and J 8 bases, leaving 27 bases between the germline ends. CDR3 amino acids: CASSPLGGLPGGGGYTF. Written as DNA, the CDR3 is TGTGCCAGCAGCCCCCTGGGGGGACTGCCGGGGGGCGGAGGCTACACCTTC.

The rearrangement joins TRBV6-2 or TRBV6-3 to TRBJ2-7; D may be TRBD1 (6 bases). Trimming cost V 2 bases and J 0 bases, with 14 bases left between them. Germline V CDR1 and CDR2: MNHEY, SVGEGT. This CDR3 region has 16 residues. The CDR3: CASSYRTQDSSYEQYF. For the CDR3, the DNA is TGTGCCAGCAGTTACCGGACCCAGGACAGCTCCTACGAGCAGTACTTC.